This T cell receptor (beta chain) derives from a study of shared clonotypes between healthy human individuals. Looking at the study overall: Each donor contributed plates that comprised three CD4 naive, three CD4 memory, two CD8 naive and one CD8 memory.

Here immunoSEQ multiplex PCR was the method, and the copy in TCRdb shows in-frame clones only, minus some. The sample shows roughly 2.5 million clones, 85% to 95% of them seen only once. Trimming stripped 3 bases from V and 3 bases from J, with 2 bases between. CDR1 and CDR2 (germline): MGHRA, YSYEKL. This CDR3 is 11 amino acids long. The TCR originated in a man aged 18-30 years in good health. The rearrangement joins TRBV4-1 to TRBJ2-5; no clear D gene. The sequencing sample was made of naive CD4+ T cells sorted from blood. The subset is: CD45RA+ positively selected. The CDR3, as DNA: TGCGCCAGCAGCCATAAAGAGACCCAGTACTTC. This sequence encodes CASSHKETQYF.